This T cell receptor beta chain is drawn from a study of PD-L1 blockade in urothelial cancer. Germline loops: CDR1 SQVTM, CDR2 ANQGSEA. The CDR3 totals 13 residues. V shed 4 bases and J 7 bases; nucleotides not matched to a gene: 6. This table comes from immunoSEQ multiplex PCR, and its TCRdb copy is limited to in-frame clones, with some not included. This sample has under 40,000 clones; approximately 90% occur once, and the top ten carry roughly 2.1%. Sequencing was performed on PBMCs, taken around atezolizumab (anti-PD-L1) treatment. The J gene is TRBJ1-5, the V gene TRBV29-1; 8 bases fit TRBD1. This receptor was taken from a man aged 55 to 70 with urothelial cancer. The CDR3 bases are TGCAGCGTTGTCGGACAGGGTGGCCAGCCCCAGCATTTT. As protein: CSVVGQGGQPQHF.